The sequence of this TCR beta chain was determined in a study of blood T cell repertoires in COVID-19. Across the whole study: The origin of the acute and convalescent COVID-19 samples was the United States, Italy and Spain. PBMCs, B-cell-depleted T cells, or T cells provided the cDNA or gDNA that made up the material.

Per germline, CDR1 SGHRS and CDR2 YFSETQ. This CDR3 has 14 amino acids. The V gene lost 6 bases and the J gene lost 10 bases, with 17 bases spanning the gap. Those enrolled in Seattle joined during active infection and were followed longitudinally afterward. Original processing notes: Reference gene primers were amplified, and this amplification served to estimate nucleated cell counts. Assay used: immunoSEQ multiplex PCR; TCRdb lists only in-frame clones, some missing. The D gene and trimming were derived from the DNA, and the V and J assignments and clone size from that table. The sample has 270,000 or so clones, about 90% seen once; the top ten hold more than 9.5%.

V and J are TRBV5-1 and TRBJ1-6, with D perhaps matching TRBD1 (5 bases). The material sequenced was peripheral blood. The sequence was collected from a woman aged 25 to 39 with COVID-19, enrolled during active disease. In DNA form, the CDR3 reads TGCGCCAGCACCCCTGCGGGGGGGAACTCACCCCTCCACTTT. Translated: CASTPAGGNSPLHF. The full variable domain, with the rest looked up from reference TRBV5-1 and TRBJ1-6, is KAGVTQTPRYLIKTRGQQVTLSCSPISGHRSVSWYQQTPGQGLQFLFEYFSETQRNKGNFPGRFSGRQFSNSRSEMNVSTLELGDSALYLCASTPAGGNSPLHFGNGTRLTVT.